This note documents a single T cell receptor (beta chain) sequence. Its antigen remains unidentified. The sample belongs to a study of CD4 T cell repertoires in COVID-19. Produced via immunoSEQ multiplex PCR; TCRdb's table is partial and in-frame only. The sample gives approximately 75,000 clones, about four fifths of which show up once; 0.45% to 0.6% is in the top ten. The CDR3 is 14 residues long. V gave up 3 bases and J gave up 1 base, with 10 bases separating them. Germline V gives CDR1 SGHKS, CDR2 YYEKEE (reference sequence). Sequencing was done directly on freshly isolated, uncultured memory T cells. General study results and limits: Sharing of several most expanded SARS-CoV-2-reactive clonotypes across memory subsets suggested intraclonal diversification.

This specimen consisted of CD4+ T cells from peripheral blood, obtained after recovery from COVID-19. This TCR derives from a human donor who had COVID-19. The chain employs TRBV5-5 and TRBJ1-1; TRBD1 might be the D (5 bases). DNA for the CDR3: TGTGCCAGCAGCTGGACAAGGGGGAACACTGAAGCTTTCTTT. Its protein is CASSWTRGNTEAFF.